These T cell receptor beta chains were read from a single sample in a study of shared clonotypes between healthy human individuals. Here immunoSEQ multiplex PCR was the method, and the copy in TCRdb shows in-frame clones only, minus some. Seen here are 180,000 or so clones, 80% to 95% observed once, and the top ten hold about 0.067%. The sample comprised naive CD4+ T cells sorted from blood. Receptors were obtained from a woman in her twenties or thirties in good health. The CDR3 runs from the conserved cysteine through the conserved F or W. A D gene is named only where the DNA matches it firmly. Only part of the rows carry a size: once, few, many, or a class if the clone is expanded.

CDR3	DNA	J	V	D	size
CASSLVGGATDGYTF	TGCGCCAGCAGCTTGGTAGGGGGCGCTACGGATGGCTACACCTTC	TRBJ1-2	TRBV5-1	TRBD1	NA
CASSLGRIFYQETQYF	TGCGCCAGCAGCTTGGGGAGGATATTTTACCAAGAGACCCAGTACTTC	TRBJ2-5	TRBV5-1	NA	NA
CASSQVMGVYEQYF	TGTGCCAGCAGCCAAGTGATGGGAGTCTACGAGCAGTACTTC	TRBJ2-7	TRBV4-2	NA	NA
CASSLESYEQYF	TGTGCCAGCAGTTTAGAGTCCTACGAGCAGTACTTC	TRBJ2-7	TRBV28	NA	once
CASSLLTGGGSPLHF	TGCGCCAGCAGCTTGCTAACAGGGGGCGGTTCACCCCTCCACTTT	TRBJ1-6	TRBV5-1	TRBD1	NA
CASSRADGTGTITDTQYF	TGCGCCAGCAGCCGAGCCGACGGGACAGGGACTATCACAGATACGCAGTATTTT	TRBJ2-3	TRBV4-1	TRBD1	NA
CASSQASGSTYEQYF	TGCGCCAGCAGCCAAGCTAGTGGGAGTACCTACGAGCAGTACTTC	TRBJ2-7	TRBV4-1	NA	NA
CASSIDRGKEQYF	TGTGCCAGTAGTATAGACAGGGGTAAGGAGCAGTACTTC	TRBJ2-7	TRBV19	NA	NA
CASTAGVDEQYF	TGTGCCAGCACAGCGGGAGTGGATGAGCAGTACTTC	TRBJ2-7	TRBV28	TRBD2	few
CAFGTSYEQYF	TGTGCCTTTGGGACTAGCTACGAGCAGTACTTC	TRBJ2-7	TRBV30	TRBD2	few
CASSPQGGYEQYF	TGTGCCAGCTCACCACAGGGGGGCTACGAGCAGTACTTC	TRBJ2-7	TRBV18	NA	NA
CASSDHARGDTQYF	TGTGCCAGCAGTGACCACGCCAGGGGAGATACGCAGTATTTT	TRBJ2-3	TRBV25-1	NA	NA
CASSQEWQLAASTDTQYF	TGCGCCAGCAGCCAAGAGTGGCAACTAGCGGCTAGCACAGATACGCAGTATTTT	TRBJ2-3	TRBV4-1	TRBD2	NA
CASSPPTLDAEKLFF	TGCGCCAGCAGCCCTCCAACCCTAGATGCGGAAAAACTGTTTTTT	TRBJ1-4	TRBV4-1	NA	once
CATVGGRSYGYTF	TGTGCTACCGTTGGGGGGCGAAGCTATGGCTACACCTTC	TRBJ1-2	TRBV6-1	NA	NA
CASSFSRESEAFF	TGCGCCAGCAGCTTTTCAAGGGAATCTGAAGCTTTCTTT	TRBJ1-1	TRBV5-1	NA	NA
CSVKRPGTGREQYF	TGCAGCGTTAAGAGACCGGGGACAGGACGAGAGCAGTACTTC	TRBJ2-7	TRBV29-1	TRBD1	NA
CASSTRLAGGEQYF	TGTGCCAGCAGTACTCGACTAGCGGGGGGCGAGCAGTACTTC	TRBJ2-7	TRBV27	TRBD2	NA
CASSLAQPGLNEQFF	TGTGCCAGCAGCTTAGCTCAACCGGGGCTAAATGAGCAGTTCTTC	TRBJ2-1	TRBV7-7	NA	NA
CASSRGPNSYEQYF	TGTGCCAGCAGCCGGGGGCCTAACTCCTACGAGCAGTACTTC	TRBJ2-7	TRBV7-6	NA	NA
CASSPSQVTDTQYF	TGTGCCAGCTCACCATCACAGGTTACAGATACGCAGTATTTT	TRBJ2-3	TRBV18	NA	once
CASSIAAGAVSYEQYF	TGTGCCAGTAGTATAGCGGCGGGGGCCGTCTCCTACGAGCAGTACTTC	TRBJ2-7	TRBV19	NA	NA
CASSQSGPLGEQYF	TGTGCCAGCAGTCAGAGCGGCCCCCTGGGGGAGCAGTACTTC	TRBJ2-7	TRBV6-5	NA	NA
CASSLSGSSYGYTF	TGTGCCAGCAGTTTATCCGGGAGCTCCTATGGCTACACCTTC	TRBJ1-2	TRBV25-1	NA	NA
CASSLSPQNTGELFF	TGTGCCAGCAGTTTATCTCCCCAAAACACCGGGGAGCTGTTTTTT	TRBJ2-2	TRBV28	NA	NA